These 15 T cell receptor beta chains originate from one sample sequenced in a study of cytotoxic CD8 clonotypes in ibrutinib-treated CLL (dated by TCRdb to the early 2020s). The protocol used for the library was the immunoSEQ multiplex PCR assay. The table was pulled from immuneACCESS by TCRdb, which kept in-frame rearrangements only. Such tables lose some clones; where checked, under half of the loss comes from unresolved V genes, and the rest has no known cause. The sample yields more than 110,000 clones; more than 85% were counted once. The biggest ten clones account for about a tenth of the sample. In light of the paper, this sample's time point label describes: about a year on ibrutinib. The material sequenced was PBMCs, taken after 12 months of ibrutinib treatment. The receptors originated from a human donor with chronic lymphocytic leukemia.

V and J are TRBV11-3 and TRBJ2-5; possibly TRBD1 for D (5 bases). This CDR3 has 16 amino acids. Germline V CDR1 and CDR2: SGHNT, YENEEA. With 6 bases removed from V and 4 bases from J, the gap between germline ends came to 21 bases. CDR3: CASRAGLSIWRETQYF. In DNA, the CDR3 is TGTGCCAGCAGGGCAGGGCTTAGCATATGGAGAGAGACCCAGTACTTC.

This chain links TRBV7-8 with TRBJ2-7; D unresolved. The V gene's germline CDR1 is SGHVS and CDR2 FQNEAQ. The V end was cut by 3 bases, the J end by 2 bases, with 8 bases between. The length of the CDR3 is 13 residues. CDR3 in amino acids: CASSFLVAYEQYF. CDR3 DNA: TGTGCCAGCAGCTTCTTGGTGGCCTACGAGCAGTACTTC.

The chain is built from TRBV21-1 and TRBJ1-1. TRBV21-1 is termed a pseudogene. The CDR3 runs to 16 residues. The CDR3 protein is CASSTRDPGLNTEAFF. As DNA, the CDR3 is TGTGCCAGCAGCACGAGGGACCCAGGGTTAAACACTGAAGCTTTCTTT.

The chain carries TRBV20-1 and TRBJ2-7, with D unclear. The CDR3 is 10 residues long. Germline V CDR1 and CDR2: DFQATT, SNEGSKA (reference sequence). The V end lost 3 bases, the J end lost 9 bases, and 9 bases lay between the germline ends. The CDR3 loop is CSASALTQYF. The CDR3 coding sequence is TGCAGTGCTAGCGCGCTAACGCAGTACTTC.

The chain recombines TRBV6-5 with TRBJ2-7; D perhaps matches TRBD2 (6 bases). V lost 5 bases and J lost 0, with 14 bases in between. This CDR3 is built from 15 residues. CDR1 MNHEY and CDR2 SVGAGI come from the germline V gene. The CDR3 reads CASSPGTGDSYEQYF. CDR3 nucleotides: TGTGCCAGCAGTCCCGGAACGGGAGACTCCTACGAGCAGTACTTC.

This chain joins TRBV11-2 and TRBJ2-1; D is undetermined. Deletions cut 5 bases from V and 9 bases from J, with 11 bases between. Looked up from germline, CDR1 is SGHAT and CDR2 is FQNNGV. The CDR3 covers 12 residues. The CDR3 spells CASSPRAGEQFF. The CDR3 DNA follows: TGTGCCAGCAGCCCAAGGGCTGGTGAGCAGTTCTTC.

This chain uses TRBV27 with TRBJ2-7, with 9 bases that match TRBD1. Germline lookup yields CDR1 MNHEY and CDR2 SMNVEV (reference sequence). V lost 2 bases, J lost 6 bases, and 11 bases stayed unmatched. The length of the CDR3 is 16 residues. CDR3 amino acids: CASSLGVWDRAPEQYF. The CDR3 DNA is TGTGCCAGCAGTTTAGGGGTATGGGACAGGGCCCCCGAGCAGTACTTC.

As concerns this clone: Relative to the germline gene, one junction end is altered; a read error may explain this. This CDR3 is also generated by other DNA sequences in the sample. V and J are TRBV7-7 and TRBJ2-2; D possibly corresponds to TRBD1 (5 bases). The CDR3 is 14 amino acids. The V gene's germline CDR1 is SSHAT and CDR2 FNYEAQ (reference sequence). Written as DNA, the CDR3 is TGTGCTAGCAGCTTAGGACAAGACACCGGGGAGCTGTTTTTT. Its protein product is CASSLGQDTGELFF. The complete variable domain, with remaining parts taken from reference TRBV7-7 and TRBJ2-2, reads GAGVSQSPRYKVTKRGQDVTLRCDPISSHATLYWYQQALGQGPEFLTYFNYEAQPDKSGLPSDRFSAERPEGSISTLTIQRTEQRDSAMYRCASSLGQDTGELFFGEGSRLTVL.

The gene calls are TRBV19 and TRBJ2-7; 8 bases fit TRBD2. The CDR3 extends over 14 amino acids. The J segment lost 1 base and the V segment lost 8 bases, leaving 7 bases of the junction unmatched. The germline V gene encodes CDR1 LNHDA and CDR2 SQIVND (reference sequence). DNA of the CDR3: TGTGCCAGTTCTCCCCAGCGGGAGTCCTACGAGCAGTACTTC. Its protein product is CASSPQRESYEQYF. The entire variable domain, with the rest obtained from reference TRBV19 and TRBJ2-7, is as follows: DGGITQSPKYLFRKEGQNVTLSCEQNLNHDAMYWYRQDPGQGLRLIYYSQIVNDFQKGDIAEGYSVSREKKESFPLTVTSAQKNPTAFYLCASSPQRESYEQYFGPGTRLTVT.

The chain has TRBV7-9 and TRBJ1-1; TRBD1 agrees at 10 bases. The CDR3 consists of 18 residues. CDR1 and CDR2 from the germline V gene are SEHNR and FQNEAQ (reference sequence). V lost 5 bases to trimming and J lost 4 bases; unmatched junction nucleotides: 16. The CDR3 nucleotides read TGTGCCAGCAGCATGCCGAGACAGGGGGCGCACCGTAGCACTGAAGCTTTCTTT. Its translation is CASSMPRQGAHRSTEAFF.

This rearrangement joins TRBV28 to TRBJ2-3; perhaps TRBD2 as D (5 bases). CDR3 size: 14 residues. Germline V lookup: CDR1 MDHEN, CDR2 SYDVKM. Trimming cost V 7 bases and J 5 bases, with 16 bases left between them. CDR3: CASTTSGVVDTQYF. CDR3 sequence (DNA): TGTGCCAGCACCACAAGCGGAGTAGTAGATACGCAGTATTTT.

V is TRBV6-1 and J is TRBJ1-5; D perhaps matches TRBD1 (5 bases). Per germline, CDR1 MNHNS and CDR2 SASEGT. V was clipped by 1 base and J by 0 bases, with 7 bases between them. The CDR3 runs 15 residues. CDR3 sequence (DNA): TGTGCCAGCAGTGAAGGGACATTTAGCAATCAGCCCCAGCATTTT. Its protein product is CASSEGTFSNQPQHF.

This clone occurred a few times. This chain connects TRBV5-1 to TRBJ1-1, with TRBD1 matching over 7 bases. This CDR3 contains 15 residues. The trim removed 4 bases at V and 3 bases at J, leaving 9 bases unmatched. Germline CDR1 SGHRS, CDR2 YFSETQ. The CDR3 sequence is CASSITGTADTEAFF. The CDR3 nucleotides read TGCGCCAGCAGCATAACCGGGACAGCTGACACTGAAGCTTTCTTT.

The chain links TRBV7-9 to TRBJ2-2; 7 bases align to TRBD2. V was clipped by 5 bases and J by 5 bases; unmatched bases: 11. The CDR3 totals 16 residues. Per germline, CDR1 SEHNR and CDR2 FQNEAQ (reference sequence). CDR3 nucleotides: TGTGCCAGCAGCCCCCAGACGGGAGGCGGTACCGGGGAGCTGTTTTTT. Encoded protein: CASSPQTGGGTGELFF.

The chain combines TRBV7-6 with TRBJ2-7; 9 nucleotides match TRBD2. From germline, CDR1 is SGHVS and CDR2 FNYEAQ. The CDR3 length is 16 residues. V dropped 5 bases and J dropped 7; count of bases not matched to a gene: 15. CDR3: CASSARAGGPAGEQYF. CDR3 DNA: TGTGCCAGCAGCGCAAGGGCGGGAGGGCCAGCGGGAGAGCAGTACTTC.